This entry lists 27 T cell receptor beta chains sequenced from one sample in a study of T cell responses to AZD1222 COVID-19 vaccine. Assay used: immunoSEQ multiplex PCR; TCRdb lists only in-frame clones, some missing. The table has approximately 140,000 clones, 94% seen once. This specimen consisted of peripheral blood, obtained on day 0 of AZD1222 vaccination. These receptors originate from an adult in good health.

This clone was seen a single time. The CDR3 bases are TGCGCCAGCAGTGACGGACAGTCGGAGACCCAGTACTTC. This encodes CASSDGQSETQYF. The J gene is TRBJ2-5, the V gene TRBV10-1; D may be TRBD1 (6 bases). From germline, CDR1 is WNHNN and CDR2 SYGVQD (reference sequence). V lost 3 bases and J lost 5, with 10 bases in between. The CDR3 is 13 amino acids.

The chain recombines TRBV19 with TRBJ1-5; possibly TRBD1 for D (5 bases). V lost 6 bases, J lost 0 bases, and 15 bases lay in between. The germline CDR1 and CDR2 sequences are LNHDA and SQIVND (reference sequence). The CDR3 runs to 16 residues. CDR3 bases: TGTGCCAGTAGGCTAACAGGCCTTTATAGCAATCAGCCCCAGCATTTT. Residues: CASRLTGLYSNQPQHF.

The gene calls are TRBV7-9 and TRBJ2-3; 9 bases align to TRBD2. Germline CDR1 reads SEHNR; CDR2 reads FQNEAQ (reference sequence). V shed 5 bases and J 1 base; nucleotides not matched to a gene: 7. This CDR3 contains 16 residues. CDR3 bases: TGTGCCAGCAGCCCCACTAGCGGGCGGGGCACAGATACGCAGTATTTT. Translated: CASSPTSGRGTDTQYF.

In this sample, this clone turned up a few times. The chain has TRBV15 and TRBJ2-3, with TRBD2 identical over 10 bases. The length of the CDR3 is 18 residues. Trimming at V came to 0 bases and at J to 8 bases, leaving 14 bases not matched to a gene. CDR1 is LNHNV and CDR2 is YYDKDF in the germline V gene (reference sequence). CDR3 protein: CATSREIAGGTLRSTQYF. CDR3 in DNA: TGTGCCACCAGCAGAGAAATAGCGGGGGGCACCCTGAGGTCTACGCAGTATTTT.

This chain joins TRBV7-9 and TRBJ2-3; D is unclear. The CDR3 has 15 residues. Germline V gives CDR1 SEHNR, CDR2 FQNEAQ (reference sequence). The V gene lost 5 bases and the J gene lost 1 base, with 13 bases spanning the gap. In DNA, the CDR3 is TGTGCCAGCAGCCACCCCCACGTAGGCACAGATACGCAGTATTTT. Translation: CASSHPHVGTDTQYF.

This chain joins TRBV5-1 and TRBJ2-2; TRBD1 or TRBD2 may be the D gene (6 bases each). V shed 7 bases and J shed 6 bases, with 22 bases lying between them. CDR3 length: 16 amino acids. CDR1 SGHRS and CDR2 YFSETQ come from the germline V gene. The CDR3 DNA reads TGCGCCAGCTTCCCGTACGAGGGGGGCGAGGCCGGGGAGCTGTTTTTT. Amino acid sequence: CASFPYEGGEAGELFF.

This clone was seen once. This chain joins TRBV5-1 and TRBJ2-6, with unresolved D. V lost 7 bases and J 1 base, leaving 9 bases between the germline ends. Per germline, CDR1 SGHRS and CDR2 YFSETQ. This CDR3 spans 14 amino acids. The CDR3 here is CASYETSGANVLTF. CDR3 nucleotides: TGCGCCAGCTACGAGACATCTGGGGCCAACGTCCTGACTTTC.

The V gene is TRBV9, the J gene TRBJ1-2; D ambiguous. The CDR3 is 13 residues long. V was cut by 0 bases and J by 6 bases, with 9 bases left in between. Germline lookup yields CDR1 SGDLS and CDR2 YYNGEE. DNA for the CDR3: TGTGCCAGCAGCGTAGCGGACCCTCATGGCTACACCTTC. It codes for CASSVADPHGYTF.

This rearrangement joins TRBV6-5 to TRBJ1-2, with 8 bases identical to TRBD1. Trimming removed 4 bases from V and 7 bases from J; junction bases left unmatched: 8. Germline CDR1 MNHEY, CDR2 SVGAGI. The CDR3 is 14 residues long. The chain's CDR3 is CASSCQGARCGYTF. As DNA, the CDR3 is TGTGCCAGCAGTTGCCAGGGGGCGAGATGTGGCTACACCTTC.

The chain joins TRBV6-4 to TRBJ2-7, with 12 bases that match TRBD2. Looked up from germline, CDR1 is MRHNA and CDR2 is SNTAGT. V lost 4 bases to trimming and J lost 6 bases; unmatched junction nucleotides: 10. The CDR3 length is 16 residues. As DNA, the CDR3 is TGTGCCAGCAGTGGGGCCCGGACTAGCGGGGCGGTCGAGCAGTACGTC. Translating gives CASSGARTSGAVEQYV.

The chain carries TRBV6-5 and TRBJ2-2; D remains ambiguous. Germline V CDR1 and CDR2: MNHEY, SVGAGI. V was shortened by 11 bases and J by 3 bases, with 16 bases between the two germline ends. The CDR3 loop spans 14 amino acids. The CDR3 protein is CAGWKLGDTGELFF. The DNA of the CDR3 is TGTGCCGGGTGGAAACTCGGCGACACCGGGGAGCTGTTTTTT.

The chain is built from TRBV10-2 and TRBJ2-1, with TRBD1 matching 7 bases. The CDR3 covers 14 residues. The V gene end was trimmed by 7 bases and the J gene end by 0 bases; junction bases not matched to a gene: 3. Germline CDR1 and CDR2: WSHSY and SAAADI. CDR3 DNA sequence: TGCGCCAGCATACCAGGGGGCTCCTACAATGAGCAGTTCTTC. Protein: CASIPGGSYNEQFF.

V is TRBV29-1 and J is TRBJ2-6; no firm D call. V lost 5 bases to trimming and J lost 0 bases, with 11 bases between them. Germline V lookup: CDR1 SQVTM, CDR2 ANQGSEA. The CDR3 has 15 residues. Here the CDR3 reads CSVSGPPSGANVLTF. CDR3 in DNA: TGCAGCGTTTCCGGGCCGCCCTCTGGGGCCAACGTCCTGACTTTC.

The V gene is TRBV12-3 or TRBV12-4, the J gene TRBJ2-3; D gene ambiguous. V was cut by 5 bases and J by 5 bases, with 11 bases left in between. The CDR3 runs to 13 residues. The CDR3, as DNA: TGTGCCAGCAGTCCGTCGGCTATAGATACGCAGTATTTT. It yields the protein CASSPSAIDTQYF.

The chain links TRBV5-8 to TRBJ2-3; TRBD2 matches 8 bases. Germline lookup yields CDR1 SGHTS and CDR2 YDEGEE. The CDR3 length is 17 residues. With 3 bases clipped from V and 2 bases from J, the junction kept 11 bases outside the gene matches. For the CDR3, the DNA is TGTGCCAGCAGCTCGGTCGCCCCTAGCGGGTTCACAGATACGCAGTATTTT. Residues: CASSSVAPSGFTDTQYF.

The chain uses TRBV28 and TRBJ2-1, with TRBD2 matching 9 bases. The CDR3 consists of 15 residues. V lost 4 bases and J lost 10; bases outside the gene matches: 11. Germline V gene lookup returns CDR1 MDHEN and CDR2 SYDVKM. The CDR3: CASSSSGLAGREQFF. The CDR3 region has the DNA TGTGCCAGCAGTTCCTCGGGCCTAGCGGGGCGCGAGCAGTTCTTC.

CDR3 DNA: TGTGCCAGCAGTGAACCAGGGGGCGGATGGTTCGGCGAGCAGTACGTC. Residues: CASSEPGGGWFGEQYV. The V and J genes are TRBV6-1 and TRBJ2-7; 8 bases fit TRBD1. CDR1 is MNHNS, CDR2 SASEGT, per germline. This CDR3 region has 16 residues. The ends lost 2 bases at V and 6 bases at J; junction bases unmatched: 12.

V and J are TRBV28 and TRBJ1-5; no clear D. Trimming stripped 2 bases from V and 4 bases from J, with 9 bases between. Germline CDR1 and CDR2: MDHEN and SYDVKM. CDR3 length equals 14 residues. DNA for the CDR3: TGTGCCAGCAGTTTACACAGCGGAAATCAGCCCCAGCATTTT. It translates to CASSLHSGNQPQHF.

The chain carries TRBV7-6 and TRBJ2-4, with 8 bases identical to TRBD1. V gave up 2 bases and J gave up 8 bases; unmatched junction bases: 8. Germline V gives CDR1 SGHVS, CDR2 FNYEAQ. The CDR3 contains 15 residues. The DNA of the CDR3 is TGTGCCAGCAGCTTATCTCGTGACAGGGGTGACATTCAGTACTTC. This sequence encodes CASSLSRDRGDIQYF.

The rearrangement uses TRBV5-1 and TRBJ2-2, with D perhaps TRBD1 or TRBD2 (5 bases each). From germline, CDR1 is SGHRS and CDR2 YFSETQ. Trimming took 1 base from V and 4 from J, leaving 14 bases between them. The CDR3 sequence is 16 residues long. The DNA for the CDR3 is TGCGCCAGCAGCTTGAAGTGGGGACGGGCCACCGGGGAGCTGTTTTTT. It codes for CASSLKWGRATGELFF.

This clone showed up just a few times. The chain joins TRBV6-6 to TRBJ1-2; D gene ambiguous. The CDR3 runs to 15 residues. Germline V lookup: CDR1 MNHNY, CDR2 SVGAGI (reference sequence). The germline V and J ends were trimmed by 3 bases and 4 bases, with 15 bases remaining between them. The CDR3 sequence: CASSYFKTPSYGYTF. As DNA, the CDR3 is TGTGCCAGCAGTTATTTCAAGACACCCAGCTATGGCTACACCTTC.

CDR3 nucleotide sequence: TGTGCCAGCTCACCTCCGGGACAGACCTACAATGAGCAGTTCTTC. This gives the protein CASSPPGQTYNEQFF. The chain has TRBV18 and TRBJ2-1; 7 positions agree with TRBD1. The V gene's germline CDR1 is KGHSH and CDR2 LQKENI. V was clipped by 3 bases and J by 2 bases; unmatched bases: 4. This CDR3 region has 15 residues.

This sequence joins TRBV11-3 and TRBJ2-2; 10 nucleotides agree with TRBD2. The junction had 8 bases not matched to a gene; V was cut back by 3 bases and J by 4 bases. CDR1 SGHNT and CDR2 YENEEA come from the germline V gene. This CDR3 is built from 17 residues. In DNA, the CDR3 is TGTGCCAGCAGCTTTACGTTAGCGGGGGGAACCACCGGGGAGCTGTTTTTT. It encodes CASSFTLAGGTTGELFF.

This chain connects TRBV11-2 to TRBJ1-2; 9 positions match TRBD1. Germline V gene data show CDR1 as SGHAT and CDR2 as FQNNGV. V lost 6 bases and J lost 6; bases outside the gene matches: 11. This CDR3 comprises 15 residues. CDR3: CASSSLYRGRNGYTF. The CDR3 region has the DNA TGTGCCAGCAGTTCTCTGTACAGGGGGCGGAATGGCTACACCTTC.

The chain recombines TRBV6-5 with TRBJ1-2; D might be TRBD1 (5 bases). The germline V gene has CDR1 MNHEY and CDR2 SVGAGI. Deletions cut 6 bases from V and 7 bases from J, with 15 bases between. The CDR3 is made up of 13 amino acids. The CDR3 region has the DNA TGTGCCAGCAGGCTAGGGACGGAGACTGGCTACACCTTC. Protein product: CASRLGTETGYTF.

A few counts support this clone. The chain carries TRBV2 and TRBJ2-2; 7 nucleotides line up with TRBD2. CDR1 and CDR2 (germline): SNHLY, FYNNEI. The CDR3 covers 14 residues. The V segment lost 6 bases and the J segment 5 bases; nucleotides outside the gene matches: 6. The CDR3 region has the DNA TGTGCCAGCAGATGGAGGGGAGGGACCGGGGAGCTGTTTTTT. This encodes CASRWRGGTGELFF.

In nucleotides, the CDR3 is TGTGCCAGCAGCCTGCCGGAGAACACTGAAGCTTTCTTT. It yields the protein CASSLPENTEAFF. The V call is TRBV7-9, the J call TRBJ1-1; D is undetermined. V was pared by 5 bases and J by 1 base, with 8 bases between. This CDR3 spans 13 amino acids. The germline gives CDR1 SEHNR, CDR2 FQNEAQ (reference sequence).